This entry lists 19 T cell receptor beta chains sequenced from one sample in a study of blood T cell repertoires in COVID-19. Clones were sequenced by immunoSEQ multiplex PCR, and TCRdb holds only the in-frame ones, with some missing. The sample lists about 130,000 clones, about four fifths occurring once. The sample comprised peripheral blood. The receptor set was obtained from a human donor in a cohort sampled during active COVID-19.

The chain uses TRBV6-5 and TRBJ1-6, with 10 positions matching TRBD1. The CDR3 covers 15 residues. Germline V gene lookup returns CDR1 MNHEY and CDR2 SVGAGI. J was trimmed by 7 bases and V by 8 bases; bases with no gene match: 8. CDR3 sequence (DNA): TGTGCCAGCCGAGCCCCGGGACAGGGGAATTCACCCCTCCACTTT. It translates to CASRAPGQGNSPLHF.

This chain links TRBV6-5 with TRBJ1-2; D is unclear. The CDR3 totals 16 residues. V was pared by 6 bases and J by 0 bases, with 17 bases between. Germline loops: CDR1 MNHEY, CDR2 SVGAGI. The CDR3 protein is CASSYERGLANYGYTF. CDR3 coding DNA: TGTGCCAGCAGCTACGAACGGGGTCTTGCTAACTATGGCTACACCTTC.

The V gene is TRBV6-5, the J gene TRBJ2-7, with 7 bases lining up with TRBD1. The CDR3 sequence is 14 residues long. Per germline, CDR1 MNHEY and CDR2 SVGAGI. The J segment lost 5 bases and the V segment lost 6 bases, leaving 10 bases of the junction unmatched. Here the CDR3 reads CASSLRQGRDEQYF. The CDR3 DNA reads TGTGCCAGCAGCCTGAGACAGGGTAGGGACGAGCAGTACTTC.

This sequence joins TRBV27 and TRBJ2-6; the match to TRBD1 covers 9 bases. V trimming: 2 bases; J trimming: 1 base; junction bases outside the gene matches: 6. Germline CDR1 MNHEY, CDR2 SMNVEV (reference sequence). The CDR3 totals 18 residues. Written as DNA, the CDR3 is TGTGCCAGCAGTTTAAGGTGGACAGGGGTATCTGGGGCCAACGTCCTGACTTTC. Encoded protein: CASSLRWTGVSGANVLTF.

This rearrangement joins TRBV30 to TRBJ2-1; TRBD2 is a possible D gene (6 bases). Trimming shortened V by 2 bases and J by 1 base, and 24 bases separated the two germline ends. This CDR3 contains 19 residues. CDR1 GTSNPN and CDR2 SVGIG come from the germline V gene (reference sequence). The DNA for the CDR3 is TGTGCCTGGAGTTCAAAGGGAGGACTCGCGCACGGGTCCTACAATGAGCAGTTCTTC. Encoded protein: CAWSSKGGLAHGSYNEQFF.

This CDR3 is CASSLRGTGVEKLFF. CDR3 in DNA: TGCGCCAGCAGCTTGAGGGGAACTGGCGTTGAAAAACTGTTTTTT. The gene calls are TRBV5-1 and TRBJ1-4; possible D gene TRBD1, 5 bases. The V end lost 1 base, the J end lost 7 bases, and 14 bases lay between the germline ends. Germline assignment: CDR1 SGHRS and CDR2 YFSETQ. The CDR3 runs to 15 residues.

J is TRBJ1-1 and V is TRBV18; tentatively, D is TRBD1 (5 bases). The length of the CDR3 is 13 residues. The ends were cut back, 6 bases at V and 8 bases at J, with 16 bases in the middle. Germline loops: CDR1 KGHSH, CDR2 LQKENI. CDR3: CASSQGGQLEAFF. The CDR3, as DNA: TGTGCCAGCTCCCAGGGAGGCCAACTGGAAGCTTTCTTT. Looking up the rest from reference TRBV18 and TRBJ1-1 gives the full variable domain: NAGVMQNPRHLVRRRGQEARLRCSPMKGHSHVYWYRQLPEEGLKFMVYLQKENIIDESGMPKERFSAEFPKEGPSILRIQQVVRGDSAAYFCASSQGGQLEAFFGQGTRLTVV.

This clone was observed a handful of times. This chain joins TRBV11-1 and TRBJ2-3; 7 positions match TRBD2. From germline, CDR1 is SGHAT and CDR2 FQDESV (reference sequence). Losses at the gene ends were 5 bases for V and 0 bases for J; bases not matched to a gene: 5. There are 15 residues in the CDR3. As DNA, the CDR3 is TGTGCCAGCAGCCATGGAGCGGGAAGCACAGATACGCAGTATTTT. Translated: CASSHGAGSTDTQYF.

The chain uses TRBV7-2 and TRBJ1-6, with 7 bases aligning to TRBD1. CDR1 and CDR2 (germline): SGHTA, FQGNSA. This CDR3 spans 17 amino acids. The junction had 10 bases not matched to a gene; V was cut back by 8 bases and J by 0 bases. The CDR3 region is CASRKRAGGSYNSPLHF. The DNA for the CDR3 is TGTGCCAGCCGAAAAAGGGCAGGGGGCTCCTATAATTCACCCCTCCACTTT. The entire variable domain, with the rest obtained from reference TRBV7-2 and TRBJ1-6, is as follows: GAGVSQSPSNKVTEKGKDVELRCDPISGHTALYWYRQSLGQGLEFLIYFQGNSAPDKSGLPSDRFSAERTGGSVSTLTIQRTQQEDSAVYLCASRKRAGGSYNSPLHFGNGTRLTVT.

The chain carries TRBV18 and TRBJ1-2; the D gene is possibly TRBD1 (6 bases). From germline, CDR1 is KGHSH and CDR2 LQKENI. V dropped 3 bases and J dropped 4 bases, with 12 bases sitting between them. CDR3 size: 14 residues. CDR3 region: CASSPAGTPYGYTF. CDR3 bases: TGTGCCAGCTCACCCGCCGGGACACCCTATGGCTACACCTTC.

V is TRBV4-1 and J is TRBJ2-7; 14 nucleotides align to TRBD2. J lost 2 bases, V lost 1 base, and 4 bases had no gene match. The CDR3 length is 17 residues. Germline loops: CDR1 MGHRA, CDR2 YSYEKL. CDR3 in amino acids: CASSQGLAGGLAYEQYF. The CDR3 DNA follows: TGCGCCAGCAGCCAAGGACTAGCGGGGGGGCTCGCCTACGAGCAGTACTTC.

The chain is built from TRBV29-1 and TRBJ2-7; 9 bases agree with TRBD1. Trimming removed 8 bases from V and 5 bases from J; junction bases left unmatched: 7. CDR1 SQVTM and CDR2 ANQGSEA come from the germline V gene. The CDR3 loop spans 12 amino acids. This CDR3 is CSPGQGSDEQYF. The CDR3 DNA reads TGCAGCCCGGGACAGGGATCGGACGAGCAGTACTTC.

A single count supports this clone. The V call is TRBV5-6, the J call TRBJ2-7; D gene uncertain. Germline CDR1 is SGHDT and CDR2 is YYEEEE. Trimming took off 4 bases at V and 0 bases at J, with 2 bases between the two ends. The CDR3 contains 11 residues. This chain's CDR3 is CASSHSYEQYF. The CDR3 DNA reads TGTGCCAGCAGCCACTCCTACGAGCAGTACTTC.

The V and J genes are TRBV6-5 and TRBJ2-7; 7 bases map to TRBD2. The CDR3 is 13 residues long. Germline CDR1 reads MNHEY; CDR2 reads SVGAGI. J lost 5 bases, V lost 4 bases, and 5 bases had no gene match. The CDR3 coding sequence is TGTGCCAGCAGTTTGACTAGCCGTAACGAGCAGTACTTC. It is translated as CASSLTSRNEQYF.

The chain couples TRBV5-1 to TRBJ2-3, with TRBD2 matching over 9 bases. The CDR3 length is 16 residues. Germline V gives CDR1 SGHRS, CDR2 YFSETQ. V dropped 4 bases and J dropped 2; count of bases not matched to a gene: 8. CDR3 loop: CASSAAASGVTDTQYF. CDR3 nucleotides: TGCGCCAGCAGCGCAGCGGCTAGCGGGGTCACAGATACGCAGTATTTT.

The chain joins TRBV3-1 (or the pseudogene TRBV3-2) to TRBJ1-1, with 7 bases matching TRBD1. V shed 4 bases, J shed 5 bases, and the junction held 10 bases outside the gene matches. From germline, CDR1 is LGHDT and CDR2 YNNKEL (reference sequence). This CDR3 comprises 15 residues. The CDR3 is CASSPDRFPFTEAFF. For the CDR3, the DNA is TGTGCCAGCAGCCCGGACAGGTTTCCGTTTACTGAAGCTTTCTTT.

This sequence joins TRBV11-2 and TRBJ1-2, with 8 bases lining up with TRBD1. Germline CDR1 reads SGHAT; CDR2 reads FQNNGV. The J segment lost 4 bases and the V segment lost 4 bases, leaving 8 bases of the junction unmatched. This CDR3 is built from 15 residues. Here the CDR3 reads CASSSGQGNPYGYTF. CDR3 nucleotides: TGTGCCAGCAGCTCTGGACAGGGAAACCCCTATGGCTACACCTTC.

This rearrangement joins TRBV19 to TRBJ2-5, with 7 bases matching TRBD2. Germline CDR1 is LNHDA and CDR2 is SQIVND (reference sequence). After removal of 3 bases from V and 5 bases from J, the junction contained 6 bases not matched to a gene. This CDR3 has 14 amino acids. The CDR3 DNA reads as TGTGCCAGTAGTATCGGGCCCGGGAGGGAGACCCAGTACTTC. Encoded protein: CASSIGPGRETQYF. Looking up the rest from reference TRBV19 and TRBJ2-5 gives the full variable domain: DGGITQSPKYLFRKEGQNVTLSCEQNLNHDAMYWYRQDPGQGLRLIYYSQIVNDFQKGDIAEGYSVSREKKESFPLTVTSAQKNPTAFYLCASSIGPGRETQYFGPGTRLLVL.

J is TRBJ1-4 and V is TRBV6-5; D gene unclear. Per germline, CDR1 MNHEY and CDR2 SVGAGI. CDR3 size: 15 residues. Trimming cost V 7 bases and J 3 bases, with 15 bases left between them. The CDR3 region is CASILTGAANEKLFF. CDR3 DNA: TGTGCCAGCATCCTGACTGGTGCGGCTAATGAAAAACTGTTTTTT.